The entry that follows covers one T cell receptor (beta chain) sequence. Its matching antigen is unknown. Disease duration under 2 months; hyperthyroidism patients were aged 18 to 65. The investigators amplified TCR beta CDR3 regions from RNA transcripts. A first-round RT-PCR of the TCR CDR3 used the HTBI primer set. TCRdb analysed the multiplex PCR reads with MiXCR anew, one entry per CDR3 protein. The sample carries about 690,000 distinct CDR3 sequences, 15% to 20% recorded once. J gave up 10 bases and V 0 bases, and 11 bases lay outside the gene matches. The CDR3 length is 17 residues. The data stem from a study of T cells in Graves' hyperthyroidism and ophthalmopathy. Study context: Pretreatment peripheral blood was obtained at initial diagnosis. Study-wide findings and caveats: The model forecast ophthalmopathy, anticipating it by a median roughly 6.3 months before onset.

The receptor's source is a man aged 50 to 59 with Graves' hyperthyroidism. The chain carries TRBV12-3 or TRBV12-4 and TRBJ1-4, with 10 nucleotides matching TRBD1. Material for sequencing was blood. CDR3 nucleotides: TGTGCCAGCAGTTTAGCGGCGACAGGGGGCTTACTTGGAAAACTGTTTTTT. Encoded protein: CASSLAATGGLLGKLFF.